Listed below are T cell receptor beta chains from one sample, sequenced in a study of shared clonotypes between healthy human individuals. The data were produced by immunoSEQ multiplex PCR, yet TCRdb's version contains in-frame clones alone and is incomplete. The sample carries about 2.1 million clones, around 93% recorded once. Input material: naive CD8+ T cells from PBMCs. Receptor source: a man younger than 30 in good health. Some clones in this sample may be carry-over from other donors' samples. Each CDR3 is given with its conserved first and last residue. The order of the fields is V gene, J gene, CDR3 protein.

v_call: TRBV27; j_call: TRBJ1-1; cdr3_aa: CASSSPGQGGMNTEAFF
v_call: TRBV27; j_call: TRBJ2-1; cdr3_aa: CASSSPPQASSYNEQFF
v_call: TRBV6-1; j_call: TRBJ2-3; cdr3_aa: CASSSTSGYTDTQYF
v_call: TRBV29-1; j_call: TRBJ1-2; cdr3_aa: CSVEIRGPQTFYGYTF
v_call: TRBV6-5; j_call: TRBJ2-1; cdr3_aa: CASSFSRGEWDYEQFF
v_call: TRBV6-5; j_call: TRBJ2-5; cdr3_aa: CASKEGVKETQYF
v_call: TRBV21-1; j_call: TRBJ2-7; cdr3_aa: CASSRQGGRSYEQYF
v_call: TRBV28; j_call: TRBJ1-1; cdr3_aa: CASRTPGGAGPEAFF
v_call: TRBV5-6; j_call: TRBJ2-7; cdr3_aa: CASSPTGPDEQYF
v_call: TRBV19; j_call: TRBJ2-1; cdr3_aa: CASSIVRDYNEQFF
v_call: TRBV13; j_call: TRBJ2-7; cdr3_aa: CASSRDRGPDEQYF
v_call: TRBV7-3; j_call: TRBJ2-3; cdr3_aa: CASTEGTTSTDTQYF
v_call: TRBV9; j_call: TRBJ1-4; cdr3_aa: CASSVVEGASEKLFF
v_call: TRBV7-9; j_call: TRBJ2-3; cdr3_aa: CASSLNSYDFTDTQYF
v_call: TRBV27; j_call: TRBJ2-2; cdr3_aa: CASSPEEPTNTGELFF
v_call: TRBV7-2; j_call: TRBJ2-7; cdr3_aa: CASSLGWPNYEQYF
v_call: TRBV5-1; j_call: TRBJ2-1; cdr3_aa: CASSFLPQRSSYNEQFF
v_call: TRBV5-6; j_call: TRBJ1-1; cdr3_aa: CASSSIGVGEAFF
v_call: TRBV27; j_call: TRBJ2-7; cdr3_aa: CASSSGYEQYF
v_call: TRBV29-1; j_call: TRBJ2-7; cdr3_aa: CSVAPSSYEQYF
v_call: TRBV2; j_call: TRBJ2-2; cdr3_aa: CASSEGVVPGELFF
v_call: TRBV11-2; j_call: TRBJ2-2; cdr3_aa: CASSLELAGATGELFF
v_call: TRBV4-2; j_call: TRBJ2-1; cdr3_aa: CASSQAPSGSSYNEQFF
v_call: TRBV29-1; j_call: TRBJ2-7; cdr3_aa: CSVGQGLTYEQYF
v_call: TRBV11-1; j_call: TRBJ2-7; cdr3_aa: CASSLAVGQGYEQYF
v_call: TRBV9; j_call: TRBJ2-1; cdr3_aa: CASSVINNEQFF
v_call: TRBV7-8; j_call: TRBJ1-5; cdr3_aa: CASSQWGDQPQHF
v_call: TRBV7-6; j_call: TRBJ2-1; cdr3_aa: CASSLAGGPEQFF
v_call: TRBV29-1; j_call: TRBJ2-7; cdr3_aa: CSVDVGHYEQYF
v_call: TRBV7-9; j_call: TRBJ2-2; cdr3_aa: CASSPPAGELFF
v_call: TRBV7-8; j_call: TRBJ2-7; cdr3_aa: CASSLGLDVGEQYF
v_call: TRBV11-2; j_call: TRBJ2-3; cdr3_aa: CASSLDPARGSDTQYF
v_call: TRBV5-1; j_call: TRBJ2-5; cdr3_aa: CASSTVGGVETQYF
v_call: TRBV28; j_call: TRBJ2-5; cdr3_aa: CASSFEMKVSQETQYF
v_call: TRBV13; j_call: TRBJ2-7; cdr3_aa: CASSPARDSYEQYF
v_call: TRBV9; j_call: TRBJ2-7; cdr3_aa: CASSVGRVDPEQYF
v_call: TRBV5-1; j_call: TRBJ2-1; cdr3_aa: CASSLGVGRSYNEQFF
v_call: TRBV25-1; j_call: TRBJ1-1; cdr3_aa: CASTEGITEAFF
v_call: TRBV15; j_call: TRBJ2-1; cdr3_aa: CATTSWPPRGLQLRNEQFF